One and the same sample provided the 21 T cell receptor beta chains below, sequenced in a study of OX40 agonist ivuxolimab in advanced cancers. Sequenced by immunoSEQ multiplex PCR; TCRdb stores in-frame clones only, minus some. Among 65,000 to 70,000 clones listed, 80% were seen once. Sequences were derived from CD4+ or CD8+ T cells sorted from blood, sampled in a trial of the OX40 agonist ivuxolimab. The source of these receptors is an adult with an advanced solid tumor such as melanoma, head and neck, liver or kidney cancer.

This clone was observed a single time. V and J are TRBV9 and TRBJ1-5; 8 bases match TRBD1. The germline gives CDR1 SGDLS, CDR2 YYNGEE. The V gene end was trimmed by 4 bases and the J gene end by 4 bases; junction bases not matched to a gene: 4. The CDR3 covers 14 residues. Here the CDR3 DNA reads TGTGCCAGCAGCAGGACAGGGCAAAATCAGCCCCAGCATTTT. Translated, it gives CASSRTGQNQPQHF.

The chain links TRBV5-1 to TRBJ2-2; maybe TRBD1 (6 bases). Germline values: CDR1 SGHRS, CDR2 YFSETQ. The CDR3 runs 16 residues. V lost 0 bases to trimming and J lost 4 bases, with 13 bases between them. Here the CDR3 DNA reads TGCGCCAGCAGCTTGGCTACTACAGGGCCCACCGGGGAGCTGTTTTTT. Protein product: CASSLATTGPTGELFF.

The chain uses TRBV5-1 and TRBJ2-2; TRBD2 is a possible D gene (6 bases). The CDR3 is 17 amino acids. The V end was cut by 2 bases, the J end by 0 bases, with 14 bases between. CDR1 is SGHRS and CDR2 is YFSETQ in the germline V gene. The CDR3 region is CASSLLRGGTNTGELFF. CDR3 bases: TGCGCCAGCAGCTTACTTCGGGGCGGGACGAACACCGGGGAGCTGTTTTTT.

This chain uses TRBV5-4 with TRBJ1-1, with D perhaps TRBD1 (5 bases). CDR3 length equals 15 residues. In germline, CDR1 is SGHNT, CDR2 YYREEE (reference sequence). V shed 4 bases and J shed 2 bases, with 15 bases lying between them. The CDR3, as DNA: TGTGCCAGCAGCGCGGTTGGAGGGGCTAACACTGAAGCTTTCTTT. Protein product: CASSAVGGANTEAFF.

CDR3 nucleotide sequence: TGTGCCAGCAGTGAGTTAGCGGTTGAGCAGTACTTC. It yields the protein CASSELAVEQYF. This chain links TRBV6-1 with TRBJ2-7; maybe TRBD2 (6 bases). Germline V lookup: CDR1 MNHNS, CDR2 SASEGT. V lost 3 bases and J 7 bases, leaving 10 bases between the germline ends. This CDR3 spans 12 amino acids.

This clone showed up just a few times. The chain recombines TRBV5-8 with TRBJ2-3; TRBD2 might be the D (6 bases). This CDR3 is 15 amino acids long. V dropped 1 base and J dropped 0 bases, with 9 bases sitting between them. Per germline, CDR1 SGHTS and CDR2 YDEGEE. The CDR3 reads CASSLWTKSTDTQYF. The DNA of the CDR3 is TGTGCCAGCAGCTTGTGGACTAAAAGCACAGATACGCAGTATTTT.

The chain recombines TRBV6-5 with TRBJ2-5, with D possibly matching TRBD1 (5 bases). Germline CDR1 and CDR2: MNHEY and SVGAGI. This CDR3 region has 15 residues. The V end lost 0 bases, the J end lost 5 bases, and 13 bases lay between the germline ends. The CDR3, as DNA: TGTGCCAGCAGTTACTCGATGGGGCACGGGGAGACCCAGTACTTC. Protein: CASSYSMGHGETQYF.

By share, this clone counts as medium-sized. CDR3 in amino acids: CASSPPGNSNQPQHF. DNA for the CDR3: TGTGCCAGCAGCCCCCCCGGGAATAGCAATCAGCCCCAGCATTTT. The chain is built from TRBV7-9 and TRBJ1-5; D gene uncertain. Trimming pared 5 bases from V and 0 bases from J, leaving 11 bases between. This CDR3 region has 15 residues. Germline CDR1 is SEHNR and CDR2 is FQNEAQ (reference sequence).

Regarding this clone: The junction departs from germline at one end; a sequencing error may be responsible. The chain joins TRBV20-1 to TRBJ1-4; D not certain. The CDR3 has 11 residues. Germline CDR1 DFQATT, CDR2 SNEGSKA (reference sequence). The CDR3 here is CSARDHTGKIF. The CDR3 coding sequence is TGCAGTGCTAGAGATCACACGGGAAAGATTTTT.

The chain combines TRBV6-5 with TRBJ1-2; no clear D gene. The CDR3 has 16 residues. The V and J ends lost 0 bases and 4 bases respectively, with 15 bases between them. The germline gives CDR1 MNHEY, CDR2 SVGAGI. The CDR3 loop reads CASSYSGQEAIYGYTF. In nucleotides, the CDR3 is TGTGCCAGCAGTTACTCTGGCCAGGAGGCTATCTATGGCTACACCTTC.

This sequence joins TRBV27 and TRBJ2-3, with D possibly TRBD2 on 7 matching bases. With 4 bases removed from V and 7 bases from J, the gap between germline ends came to 21 bases. Germline CDR1 is MNHEY and CDR2 is SMNVEV (reference sequence). The CDR3 loop spans 16 amino acids. The chain's CDR3 is CASSSNRVSGGNTQYF. The CDR3, as DNA: TGTGCCAGCAGTTCAAACAGGGTGTCCGGGGGGAATACGCAGTATTTT.

The rearrangement links TRBV27 to TRBJ1-5; no reliable D call. With 3 bases removed from V and 2 bases from J, the gap between germline ends came to 11 bases. This CDR3 contains 15 residues. Germline assignment: CDR1 MNHEY and CDR2 SMNVEV (reference sequence). The CDR3 sequence is CASSLRGSGNQPQHF. In nucleotides, the CDR3 is TGTGCCAGCAGTTTGAGAGGGTCGGGCAATCAGCCCCAGCATTTT.

This clone was detected once. The CDR3 sequence is CASSYWAGELFF. The CDR3 DNA sequence: TGTGCCAGCAGTTACTGGGCCGGGGAGCTGTTTTTT. The chain has TRBV6-6 and TRBJ2-2, with D unresolved. The V and J ends lost 1 base and 6 bases respectively, with 3 bases between them. CDR3 size: 12 residues. The germline gives CDR1 MNHNY, CDR2 SVGAGI (reference sequence).

This clone appeared a few times. The J gene is TRBJ2-7, the V gene TRBV30; TRBD1 is a possible D gene (6 bases). This CDR3 has 12 amino acids. Trimming removed 2 bases at V and 6 bases at J, with 11 bases between. Looked up from germline, CDR1 is GTSNPN and CDR2 is SVGIG (reference sequence). CDR3 region: CAWSYRAGEQYF. The DNA for the CDR3 is TGTGCCTGGAGTTACAGGGCGGGCGAGCAGTACTTC.

The chain is built from TRBV7-9 and TRBJ2-5; no definite D call. Germline assignment: CDR1 SEHNR and CDR2 FQNEAQ (reference sequence). The CDR3 length is 11 residues. Trimming removed 4 bases from V and 0 bases from J, with 0 bases in between. In nucleotides, the CDR3 is TGTGCCAGCAGCTACCAAGAGACCCAGTACTTC. Translation: CASSYQETQYF. The variable domain in full, with the rest retrieved from reference TRBV7-9 and TRBJ2-5, is DTGVSQNPRHKITKRGQNVTFRCDPISEHNRLYWYRQTLGQGPEFLTYFQNEAQLEKSRLLSDRFSAERPKGSFSTLEIQRTEQGDSAMYLCASSYQETQYFGPGTRLLVL.

This clone was detected once. This chain uses TRBV4-2 with TRBJ1-2, with 7 bases aligning to TRBD1. After removal of 1 base from V and 0 bases from J, the junction contained 5 bases not matched to a gene. CDR3 length: 16 amino acids. CDR1 is LGHNA, CDR2 YNFKEQ, per germline. CDR3 nucleotides: TGTGCCAGCAGCCAAGGGGGGGACAGAGCTAACTATGGCTACACCTTC. Translation: CASSQGGDRANYGYTF.

This sequence joins TRBV28 and TRBJ1-5; D is unresolved. In germline, CDR1 is MDHEN, CDR2 SYDVKM. This CDR3 is 12 amino acids long. V was trimmed by 6 bases and J by 4 bases, leaving 7 bases between them. The CDR3: CASRTENQPQHF. In nucleotides, the CDR3 is TGTGCCAGCAGGACGGAGAATCAGCCCCAGCATTTT.

V gene TRBV5-1 combines with J gene TRBJ2-1; D might be TRBD2 (6 bases). V lost 4 bases to trimming and J lost 5 bases, with 13 bases between them. Germline-derived CDR1 and CDR2 are SGHRS and YFSETQ. CDR3 length: 14 amino acids. The CDR3 here is CASSLGPSDNEQFF. The CDR3 DNA reads TGCGCCAGCAGCCTTGGGCCTAGCGACAATGAGCAGTTCTTC.

The chain carries TRBV7-9 and TRBJ1-4, with 9 bases fitting TRBD1. The V and J ends lost 0 bases and 7 bases, in that order; junction bases with no gene match: 12. Germline V CDR1 and CDR2: SEHNR, FQNEAQ (reference sequence). The CDR3 runs 18 residues. CDR3 coding DNA: TGTGCCAGCAGCTTAGCGCGGGACAGGGTAACTCTTCGTGAAAAACTGTTTTTT. This sequence encodes CASSLARDRVTLREKLFF.

The rearrangement joins TRBV11-3 to TRBJ2-5; the match to TRBD1 covers 10 bases. The J segment lost 4 bases and the V segment lost 5 bases, leaving 10 bases of the junction unmatched. CDR3 length: 16 residues. Looked up from germline, CDR1 is SGHNT and CDR2 is YENEEA. The DNA for the CDR3 is TGTGCCAGCAGCCCTGGACAGGGGGTATGGGGAGAGACCCAGTACTTC. Protein product: CASSPGQGVWGETQYF.

The J gene is TRBJ2-3, the V gene TRBV28; no firm D call. V was shortened by 2 bases and J by 2 bases, with 11 bases between the two germline ends. The CDR3 runs to 15 residues. Germline values: CDR1 MDHEN, CDR2 SYDVKM. The CDR3: CASSLNSRITDTQYF. The CDR3 region has the DNA TGTGCCAGCAGTTTAAACTCACGCATCACAGATACGCAGTATTTT.